The 12 T cell receptor beta chains below were found in one sample sequenced in a study of vaccination and CD4 T cells after COVID-19. Treatment specified: approximately nine-day PBMC culture with coronavirus spike peptide pools or control peptides (ViraFEST assay). At the Johns Hopkins FTIC core, DNA taken from cultured CD4+ T cells was sequenced by way of the Oncomine TCR Beta short-read assay. A single record per CDR3 protein comes from TCRdb applying MiXCR to the PCR reads. The table records some 19,000 distinct CDR3 sequences, 38% of them present only once. These receptors are not linked to any known antigen. The sample consisted of cultured CD4+ T cells from blood. Source of these receptors: a human donor with COVID-19.

This clonotype was picked up one time. This chain links TRBV20-1 with TRBJ2-2, with 9 positions matching TRBD2. The CDR3 is 15 amino acids. V dropped 5 bases and J dropped 4; count of bases not matched to a gene: 8. The germline gives CDR1 DFQATT, CDR2 SNEGSKA (reference sequence). The CDR3 sequence is CSAQAGGRRTGELFF. As DNA, the CDR3 is TGCAGTGCTCAAGCGGGGGGCCGCCGCACCGGGGAGCTGTTTTTT.

CDR3 coding DNA: TGTGCCAGCAGCTCTACAGGGACGAACACTGAAGCTTTCTTT. Its protein product is CASSSTGTNTEAFF. The rearrangement links TRBV7-3 to TRBJ1-1, with D possibly TRBD1 on 6 matching bases. Germline V gene data show CDR1 as SGHTA and CDR2 as FQGTGA. There are 14 residues in the CDR3. Trimming shortened V by 4 bases and J by 1 base, and 10 bases separated the two germline ends.

The CDR3 nucleotides are TGTGCCAGCAGCTTAGTATCCCTAGCGGGGGCGGGTGAGCAGTTCTTC. Protein sequence: CASSLVSLAGAGEQFF. The V call is TRBV7-6, the J call TRBJ2-1, with 10 nucleotides matching TRBD2. The germline gives CDR1 SGHVS, CDR2 FNYEAQ. The CDR3 is 16 residues long. V shed 1 base and J 9 bases; nucleotides not matched to a gene: 9. The whole variable domain, filled in from reference TRBV7-6 and TRBJ2-1, reads GAGVSQSPRYKVTKRGQDVALRCDPISGHVSLYWYRQALGQGPEFLTYFNYEAQQDKSGLPNDRFSAERPEGSISTLTIQRTEQRDSAMYRCASSLVSLAGAGEQFFGPGTRLTVL.

DNA for the CDR3: TGTGCCAGCAGCGCGGGCCCCTATAATTCACCCCTCCACTTT. Translating it yields CASSAGPYNSPLHF. The chain employs TRBV6-1 and TRBJ1-6; the D is unclear. The CDR3 totals 14 residues. The germline V and J ends were trimmed by 6 bases and 2 bases, with 8 bases remaining between them. The germline CDR1 and CDR2 sequences are MNHNS and SASEGT.

This clonotype was detected only a few times. V gene TRBV6-1 combines with J gene TRBJ1-1; a possible D gene is TRBD1 (5 bases). Germline V gene lookup returns CDR1 MNHNS and CDR2 SASEGT. The CDR3 length is 13 residues. V dropped 7 bases and J dropped 3 bases, with 12 bases sitting between them. CDR3 loop: CASTNGGDTEAFF. DNA of the CDR3: TGTGCCAGCACAAATGGAGGGGACACTGAAGCTTTCTTT.

This chain uses TRBV7-9 with TRBJ1-3; tentatively, D is TRBD1 (6 bases). The CDR3 is made up of 17 amino acids. Germline-derived CDR1 and CDR2 are SEHNR and FQNEAQ (reference sequence). Trimming removed 3 bases from V and 0 bases from J, with 15 bases in between. The CDR3 bases are TGTGCCAGCAGCTTCATAAACGGACAGACCTCTGGAAACACCATATATTTT. Its translation: CASSFINGQTSGNTIYF.

V is TRBV6-1 and J is TRBJ1-5; 9 positions agree with TRBD1. CDR1 and CDR2 from the germline V gene are MNHNS and SASEGT. The trim removed 9 bases at V and 7 bases at J, leaving 10 bases unmatched. The CDR3 sequence is 14 residues long. CDR3 nucleotides: TGTGCCAGTTCCTCCCAACAGGGGGCACAGCCCCAGCATTTT. Translated, it gives CASSSQQGAQPQHF.

The rearrangement uses TRBV19 and TRBJ2-5; 7 bases align to TRBD1. The V and J ends lost 5 bases and 3 bases, in that order; junction bases with no gene match: 6. The V gene's germline CDR1 is LNHDA and CDR2 SQIVND (reference sequence). CDR3 length equals 14 residues. DNA for the CDR3: TGTGCCAGTAGTTCGGGACAGACAAAAGAGACCCAGTACTTC. Translated, it gives CASSSGQTKETQYF.

About this clonotype itself: One junction end disagrees with the germline gene, perhaps due to a read error. The V call is TRBV7-7, the J call TRBJ2-5; possible D gene TRBD1, 6 bases. There are 15 residues in the CDR3. From germline, CDR1 is SSHAT and CDR2 FNYEAQ (reference sequence). The CDR3 DNA reads as TGTGCTAGCAGCTCTGGAAGGGGGAACCAAGAGACCCAGTACTTC. Translating it yields CASSSGRGNQETQYF.

The chain combines TRBV2 with TRBJ2-1; 10 positions agree with TRBD1. Trimming took 8 bases from V and 4 from J; bases not matched to a gene: 2. CDR1 and CDR2 (germline): SNHLY, FYNNEI. The CDR3 is 13 residues long. The CDR3 nucleotides read TGTGCCAGCGACAGGGGGCCTTACAATGAGCAGTTCTTC. Encoded protein: CASDRGPYNEQFF. The whole variable domain, remainder taken from reference TRBV2 and TRBJ2-1, is EPEVTQTPSHQVTQMGQEVILRCVPISNHLYFYWYRQILGQKVEFLVSFYNNEISEKSEIFDDQFSVERPDGSNFTLKIRSTKLEDSAMYFCASDRGPYNEQFFGPGTRLTVL.

The chain joins TRBV7-6 to TRBJ2-1; D perhaps matches TRBD1 (6 bases). The V end was cut by 1 base, the J end by 2 bases, with 9 bases between. The CDR3 has 15 amino acids. Per the germline V gene, CDR1 is SGHVS and CDR2 is FNYEAQ. DNA for the CDR3: TGTGCCAGCAGCTTAGGAGGGGGTGCCTACAATGAGCAGTTCTTC. Protein product: CASSLGGGAYNEQFF.

The genes are TRBV11-1 and TRBJ2-1, with 11 bases fitting TRBD2. In germline, CDR1 is SGHAT, CDR2 FQDESV (reference sequence). The CDR3 runs 16 residues. V was pared by 7 bases and J by 7 bases, with 12 bases of the junction left unmatched. The CDR3 region has the DNA TGTGCCAGCACCCTGCCCCCTCTAGCGGGGGGTAATGAGCAGTTCTTC. It codes for CASTLPPLAGGNEQFF.